A selection of T cell receptor beta chains follows, all from one sample in a study of blood T cell repertoires in COVID-19. Data came from immunoSEQ multiplex PCR; TCRdb stores just in-frame clones and leaves some out. The table has over 300,000 clones, 80% to 90% seen once. Sequencing was done on a sample of peripheral blood. The receptors shown here come from a man aged 35 to 55 with acute or convalescent COVID-19. Both conserved end residues are part of each CDR3. The D gene is left open where the match is weak. Clone size, where shown, is once, few, many, or a class for clones that have expanded.

.,TRBJ1-1,15,.,TRBV5-6,CASSLANQGNTEAFF,TGTGCCAGCAGCTTGGCAAATCAGGGCAACACTGAAGCTTTCTTT
.,TRBJ2-3,12,.,TRBV2,CASLQGPDTQYF,TGTGCCAGCCTACAGGGACCCGATACGCAGTATTTT
.,TRBJ1-1,14,.,TRBV6-5,CASSRTALNTEAFF,TGTGCCAGCAGTCGCACCGCGTTGAACACTGAAGCTTTCTTT
.,TRBJ2-6,18,.,TRBV5-1,CASSQGQLRGYGANVLTF,TGCGCCAGCAGCCAGGGACAGCTCCGGGGGTATGGGGCCAACGTCCTGACTTTC
TRBD1,TRBJ2-7,16,.,TRBV20-1,CSASDPLGGDPYEQYF,TGCAGTGCTAGTGACCCCTTAGGGGGCGATCCCTACGAGCAGTACTTC
.,TRBJ2-7,14,.,TRBV4-3,CASSQDRFSYEQYF,TGCGCCAGCAGCCAAGACAGGTTCTCCTACGAGCAGTACTTC
TRBD1,TRBJ1-5,15,.,TRBV28,CASTTTGGAGQPQHF,TGTGCCAGCACTACCACAGGGGGCGCGGGACAGCCCCAGCATTTT
.,TRBJ2-1,14,.,TRBV27,CASSSGGALSEQFF,TGTGCCAGCAGCTCTGGGGGGGCACTGAGCGAGCAGTTCTTC
TRBD1,TRBJ2-3,15,few,TRBV5-4,CASSFPGQRTDTQYF,TGTGCCAGCAGCTTTCCGGGACAGAGAACAGATACGCAGTATTTT
.,TRBJ1-1,14,.,TRBV25-1,CASSRDTPNTEAFF,TGTGCCAGCAGTCGGGACACACCGAACACTGAAGCTTTCTTT
TRBD1,TRBJ1-1,15,.,TRBV19,CASRGGRNMNTEAFF,TGTGCCAGCAGAGGGGGCCGGAATATGAACACTGAAGCTTTCTTT
TRBD2,TRBJ2-3,16,.,TRBV4-1,CASSQEGLAGTDTQYF,TGCGCCAGCAGCCAAGAGGGGCTAGCGGGCACAGATACGCAGTATTTT
.,TRBJ1-4,16,.,TRBV28,CASSPPRGAYIEKLFF,TGTGCCAGCAGTCCCCCCCGGGGGGCGTATATTGAAAAACTGTTTTTT
.,TRBJ1-4,13,.,TRBV5-4,CASSGGTNEKLFF,TGTGCCAGCAGCGGGGGGACTAATGAAAAACTGTTTTTT
.,TRBJ1-1,15,.,TRBV5-1,CASSPVTASNTEAFF,TGCGCCAGCAGCCCAGTGACAGCATCGAACACTGAAGCTTTCTTT
.,TRBJ1-2,14,few,TRBV27,CASSWGPELGGYTF,TGTGCCAGCAGTTGGGGCCCGGAATTGGGAGGCTACACCTTC
.,TRBJ1-2,13,.,TRBV11-2,CASSSMDRRGYTF,TGTGCCAGCAGCTCAATGGATAGGAGAGGCTACACCTTC
.,TRBJ1-5,18,.,TRBV19,CASSMGRMGRSSNQPQHF,TGTGCCAGTAGTATGGGGCGGATGGGCAGGTCTAGCAATCAGCCCCAGCATTTT
.,TRBJ2-3,16,.,TRBV6-5,CASSSHGFPRADTQYF,TGTGCCAGCAGTTCCCACGGGTTCCCCCGCGCAGATACGCAGTATTTT
TRBD1,TRBJ1-2,15,.,TRBV7-2,CASSLRTGGAGGYTF,TGTGCCAGCAGCTTGAGGACAGGGGGCGCTGGCGGCTACACCTTC
.,TRBJ2-7,14,.,TRBV18,CASSPPEKFYEQYF,TGTGCCAGCTCACCCCCTGAGAAATTCTACGAGCAGTACTTC
.,TRBJ1-6,15,once,TRBV6-5,CASTQRGAYNSPLHF,TGTGCCAGCACCCAACGGGGGGCGTACAATTCACCCCTCCACTTT
TRBD1,TRBJ2-5,14,.,TRBV14,CASSQGQFQETQYF,TGTGCCAGCAGCCAGGGACAGTTCCAAGAGACCCAGTACTTC
.,TRBJ2-6,15,.,TRBV27,CASSLFRSGANVLTF,TGTGCCAGCAGTCTCTTTCGCTCTGGGGCCAACGTCCTGACTTTC
TRBD1,TRBJ1-2,14,.,TRBV4-3,CASSQDGTAFGYTF,TGCGCCAGCAGCCAAGATGGGACAGCGTTTGGCTACACCTTC
.,TRBJ1-4,14,.,TRBV15,CATNGGGANEKLFF,TGTGCCACCAACGGGGGGGGTGCTAATGAAAAACTGTTTTTT
TRBD1,TRBJ1-5,19,.,TRBV18,CASSQNHRLLRDRGLEQHF,TGTGCCAGCTCACAAAATCACCGGTTGCTCCGGGACAGGGGCCTGGAGCAGCATTTT
TRBD1,TRBJ2-1,15,.,TRBV6-5,CASSLRDRGYNEQFF,TGTGCCAGCAGCCTCCGGGACAGGGGTTACAATGAGCAGTTCTTC
TRBD1,TRBJ2-7,14,once,TRBV5-1,CASSPQGDLYEQYF,TGCGCCAGCAGCCCACAGGGGGACCTCTACGAGCAGTACTTC
.,TRBJ1-6,14,few,TRBV7-2,CASSLRGRGSPLHF,TGTGCCAGCAGCTTAAGGGGAAGGGGATCACCCCTCCACTTT
TRBD2,TRBJ2-1,17,.,TRBV5-1,CASSLGPLAGGFDEQFF,TGCGCCAGCAGCTTGGGCCCTCTAGCGGGGGGATTCGATGAGCAGTTCTTC
TRBD2,TRBJ2-3,16,.,TRBV11-3,CASSQVTSGSTDTQYF,TGTGCCAGCAGCCAGGTGACTAGCGGGAGCACAGATACGCAGTATTTT
.,TRBJ1-5,14,.,TRBV6-5,CASSRQGRNQPQHF,TGTGCCAGCAGTCGCCAGGGTCGCAATCAGCCCCAGCATTTT
TRBD1,TRBJ2-7,13,.,TRBV2,CASPRQGSYEQYF,TGTGCCAGCCCAAGACAGGGGTCGTACGAGCAGTACTTC
TRBD1,TRBJ1-4,17,.,TRBV2,CASSEGGQGWTNEKLFF,TGTGCCAGCAGTGAAGGGGGACAGGGGTGGACTAATGAAAAACTGTTTTTT
.,TRBJ1-1,11,.,TRBV2,CASSVRSEAFF,TGTGCCAGCAGTGTACGGTCTGAAGCTTTCTTT
.,TRBJ2-7,15,.,TRBV19,CASSIEKGKRYEQYF,TGTGCCAGTAGTATAGAAAAAGGAAAGAGGTACGAGCAGTACTTC
TRBD2,TRBJ2-4,20,.,TRBV19,CASSIEVGRGLLAGKNIQYF,TGTGCCAGTAGTATAGAAGTTGGCAGGGGGTTACTAGCGGGCAAAAACATTCAGTACTTC
TRBD1,TRBJ2-7,15,.,TRBV6-5,CASSYIPGQVYEQYF,TGTGCCAGCAGTTACATTCCGGGACAGGTCTACGAGCAGTACTTC
TRBD1,TRBJ2-7,13,few,TRBV25-1,CASSYRGSYEQYF,TGTGCCAGCAGTTACAGGGGTTCCTACGAGCAGTACTTC
TRBD2,TRBJ2-6,21,.,TRBV7-2,CASSLARGLASGGSGANVLTF,TGTGCCAGCAGCTTAGCGCGGGGCTTGGCTAGCGGGGGTTCTGGGGCCAACGTCCTGACTTTC
.,TRBJ1-1,15,.,TRBV7-2,CASSMAGPTLSEAFF,TGTGCCAGCAGCATGGCGGGACCCACTTTATCGGAAGCTTTCTTT
TRBD2,TRBJ2-7,14,.,TRBV28,CASSRSGIEDEQYF,TGTGCCAGCAGCAGGAGCGGGATTGAGGACGAGCAGTACTTC
.,TRBJ1-2,13,.,TRBV7-8,CASSYGGNYGYTF,TGTGCCAGCAGCTACGGGGGTAACTATGGCTACACCTTC
.,TRBJ1-3,16,.,TRBV19,CASSPRTGNSGNTIYF,TGTGCCAGTAGCCCACGGACGGGAAACTCTGGAAACACCATATATTTT
TRBD2,TRBJ2-1,17,once,TRBV5-5,CASSFPRGGQAYNEQFF,TGTGCCAGCAGCTTCCCCCGGGGGGGGCAGGCCTACAATGAGCAGTTCTTC
.,TRBJ2-2,15,.,TRBV27,CASSSRTENTGELFF,TGTGCCAGCAGTTCCCGGACAGAGAACACCGGGGAGCTGTTTTTT
TRBD1,TRBJ1-5,14,.,TRBV2,CASSGDRGLQPQHF,TGTGCCAGCAGTGGCGACAGGGGGCTTCAGCCCCAGCATTTT